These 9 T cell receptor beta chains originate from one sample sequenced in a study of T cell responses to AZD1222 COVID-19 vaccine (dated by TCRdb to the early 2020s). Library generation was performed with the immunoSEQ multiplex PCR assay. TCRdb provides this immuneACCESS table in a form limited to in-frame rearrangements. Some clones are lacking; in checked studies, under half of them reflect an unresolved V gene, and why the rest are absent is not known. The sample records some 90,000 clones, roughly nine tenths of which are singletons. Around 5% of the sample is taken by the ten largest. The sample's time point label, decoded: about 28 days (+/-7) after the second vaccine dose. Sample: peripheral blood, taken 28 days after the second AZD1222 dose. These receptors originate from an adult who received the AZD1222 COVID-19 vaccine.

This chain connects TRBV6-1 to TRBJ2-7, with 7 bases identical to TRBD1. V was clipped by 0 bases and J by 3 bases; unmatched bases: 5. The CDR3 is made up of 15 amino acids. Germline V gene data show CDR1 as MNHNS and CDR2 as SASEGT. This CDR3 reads CASSEAGDSVYEQYF. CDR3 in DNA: TGTGCCAGCAGTGAAGCCGGGGACAGCGTCTACGAGCAGTACTTC.

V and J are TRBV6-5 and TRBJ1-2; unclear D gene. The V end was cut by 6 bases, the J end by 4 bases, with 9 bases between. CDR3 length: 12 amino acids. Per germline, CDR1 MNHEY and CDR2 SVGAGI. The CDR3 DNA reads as TGTGCCAGCAGACCAATCGGCTATGGCTACACCTTC. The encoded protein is CASRPIGYGYTF.

This chain's CDR3 is CASSHSGAGTGNTIYF. Here the CDR3 DNA reads TGCGCCAGCAGCCATTCAGGGGCCGGAACTGGAAACACCATATATTTT. The chain combines TRBV5-1 with TRBJ1-3; TRBD1 is a possible D gene (6 bases). The CDR3 runs 16 residues. Germline lookup yields CDR1 SGHRS and CDR2 YFSETQ. Trimming stripped 4 bases from V and 2 bases from J, with 16 bases between.

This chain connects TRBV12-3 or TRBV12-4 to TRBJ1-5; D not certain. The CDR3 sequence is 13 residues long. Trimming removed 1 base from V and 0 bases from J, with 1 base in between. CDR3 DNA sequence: TGTGCCAGCAGTTTAGGTAGCAATCAGCCCCAGCATTTT. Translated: CASSLGSNQPQHF.

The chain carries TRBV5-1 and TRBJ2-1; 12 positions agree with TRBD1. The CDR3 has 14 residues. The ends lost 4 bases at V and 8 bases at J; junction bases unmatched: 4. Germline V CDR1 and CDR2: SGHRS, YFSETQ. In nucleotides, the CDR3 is TGCGCCAGCAGCAGGGGACAGGGGGCGGATGAGCAGTTCTTC. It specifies CASSRGQGADEQFF.

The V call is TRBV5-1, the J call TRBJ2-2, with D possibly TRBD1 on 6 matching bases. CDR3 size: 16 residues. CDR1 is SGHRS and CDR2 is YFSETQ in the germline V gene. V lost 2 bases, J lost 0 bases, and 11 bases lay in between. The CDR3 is CASSLGQSANTGELFF. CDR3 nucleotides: TGCGCCAGCAGCTTAGGACAGTCCGCGAACACCGGGGAGCTGTTTTTT.

CDR3 in amino acids: CASSIGQGALNYGYTF. The CDR3 nucleotides are TGTGCCAGCAGCATCGGACAGGGGGCTCTTAACTATGGCTACACCTTC. V gene TRBV5-4 combines with J gene TRBJ1-2; 11 bases agree with TRBD1. Germline lookup yields CDR1 SGHNT and CDR2 YYREEE (reference sequence). Trimming cost V 4 bases and J 1 base; bases outside gene matches: 6. The CDR3 length is 16 residues.

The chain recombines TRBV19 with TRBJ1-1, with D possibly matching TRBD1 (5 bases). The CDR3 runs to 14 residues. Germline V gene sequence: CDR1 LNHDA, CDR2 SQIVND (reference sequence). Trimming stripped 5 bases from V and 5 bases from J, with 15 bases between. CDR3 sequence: CASSYRSAGTEAFF. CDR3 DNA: TGTGCCAGTAGTTATAGGAGTGCAGGGACTGAAGCTTTCTTT.

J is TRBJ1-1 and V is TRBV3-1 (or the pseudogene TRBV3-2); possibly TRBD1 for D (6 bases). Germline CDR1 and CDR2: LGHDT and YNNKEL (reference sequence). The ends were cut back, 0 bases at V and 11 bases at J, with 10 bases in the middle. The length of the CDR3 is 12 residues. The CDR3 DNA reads TGTGCCAGCAGCCAAGAACTCGGACAGGCTTTCTTT. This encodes CASSQELGQAFF.